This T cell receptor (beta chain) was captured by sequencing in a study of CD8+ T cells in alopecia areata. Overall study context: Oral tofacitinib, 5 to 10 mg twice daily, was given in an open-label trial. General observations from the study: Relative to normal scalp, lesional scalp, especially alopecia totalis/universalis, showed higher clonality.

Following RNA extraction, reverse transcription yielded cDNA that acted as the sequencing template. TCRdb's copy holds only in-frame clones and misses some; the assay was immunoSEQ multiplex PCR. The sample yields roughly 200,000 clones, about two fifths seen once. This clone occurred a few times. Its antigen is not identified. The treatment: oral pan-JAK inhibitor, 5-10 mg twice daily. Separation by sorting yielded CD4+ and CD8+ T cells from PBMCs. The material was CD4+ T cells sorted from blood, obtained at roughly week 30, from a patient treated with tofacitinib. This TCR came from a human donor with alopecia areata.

The DNA of the CDR3 is TGTGCCAGCAGTGATCTGGGCGGTCAGGAGTATTTT. This gives the protein CASSDLGGQEYF. The chain is built from TRBV6-4 and TRBJ2-3; D call uncertain. V was pared by 3 bases and J by 13 bases, with 14 bases between. Germline V lookup: CDR1 MRHNA, CDR2 SNTAGT. The CDR3 has 12 amino acids.